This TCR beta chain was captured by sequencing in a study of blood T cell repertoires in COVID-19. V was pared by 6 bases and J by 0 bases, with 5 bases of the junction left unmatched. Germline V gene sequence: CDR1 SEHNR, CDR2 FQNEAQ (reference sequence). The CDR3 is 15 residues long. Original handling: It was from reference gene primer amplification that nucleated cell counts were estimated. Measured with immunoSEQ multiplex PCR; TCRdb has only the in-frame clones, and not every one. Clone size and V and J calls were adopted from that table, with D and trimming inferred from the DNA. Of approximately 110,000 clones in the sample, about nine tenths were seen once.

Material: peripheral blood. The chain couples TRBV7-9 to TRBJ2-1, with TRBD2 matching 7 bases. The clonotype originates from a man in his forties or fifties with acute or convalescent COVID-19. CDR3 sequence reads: CASSPSGSSYNEQFF. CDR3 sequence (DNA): TGTGCCAGCAGTCCTAGCGGAAGCTCCTACAATGAGCAGTTCTTC.